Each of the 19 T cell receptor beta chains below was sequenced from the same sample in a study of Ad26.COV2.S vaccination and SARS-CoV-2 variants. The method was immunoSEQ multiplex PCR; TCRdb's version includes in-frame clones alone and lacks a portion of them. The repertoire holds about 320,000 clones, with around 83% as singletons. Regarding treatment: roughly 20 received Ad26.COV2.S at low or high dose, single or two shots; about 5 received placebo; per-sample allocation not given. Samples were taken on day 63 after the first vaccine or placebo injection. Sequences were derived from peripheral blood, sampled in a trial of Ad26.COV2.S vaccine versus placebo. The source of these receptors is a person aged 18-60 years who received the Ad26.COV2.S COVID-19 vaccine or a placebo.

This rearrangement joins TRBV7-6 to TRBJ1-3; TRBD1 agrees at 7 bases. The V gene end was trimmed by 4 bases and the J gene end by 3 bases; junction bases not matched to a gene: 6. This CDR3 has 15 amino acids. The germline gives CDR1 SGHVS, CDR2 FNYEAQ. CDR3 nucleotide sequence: TGTGCCAGCAGCTCGCAACAGGGGAGTGGAAACACCATATATTTT. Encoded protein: CASSSQQGSGNTIYF.

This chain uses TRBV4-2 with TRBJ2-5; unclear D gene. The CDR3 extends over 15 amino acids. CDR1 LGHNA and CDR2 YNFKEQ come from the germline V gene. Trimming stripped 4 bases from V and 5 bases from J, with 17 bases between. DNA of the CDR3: TGTGCCAGCAGCCGGAGTAGTGTGGTGAGGGAGACCCAGTACTTC. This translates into CASSRSSVVRETQYF.

The CDR3 reads CASSSSGASTDTQYF. The CDR3 coding sequence is TGTGCCAGCAGCTCTAGCGGGGCGTCCACAGATACGCAGTATTTT. The chain carries TRBV5-4 and TRBJ2-3; TRBD2 matches 9 bases. V was clipped by 3 bases and J by 2 bases; unmatched bases: 4. Germline V gives CDR1 SGHNT, CDR2 YYREEE (reference sequence). The CDR3 is 15 amino acids.

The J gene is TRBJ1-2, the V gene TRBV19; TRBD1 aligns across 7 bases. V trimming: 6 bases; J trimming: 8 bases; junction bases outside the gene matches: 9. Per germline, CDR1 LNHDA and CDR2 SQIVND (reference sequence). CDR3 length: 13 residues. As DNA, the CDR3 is TGTGCCAGTAGACGACAGGGTGTCTGGGGCTACACCTTC. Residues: CASRRQGVWGYTF.

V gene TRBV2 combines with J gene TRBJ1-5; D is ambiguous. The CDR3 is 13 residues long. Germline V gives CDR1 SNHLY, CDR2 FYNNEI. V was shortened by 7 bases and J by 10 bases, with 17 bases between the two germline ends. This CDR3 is CASNGNGMGPQHF. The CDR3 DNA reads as TGTGCCAGCAATGGGAACGGGATGGGTCCCCAGCATTTT.

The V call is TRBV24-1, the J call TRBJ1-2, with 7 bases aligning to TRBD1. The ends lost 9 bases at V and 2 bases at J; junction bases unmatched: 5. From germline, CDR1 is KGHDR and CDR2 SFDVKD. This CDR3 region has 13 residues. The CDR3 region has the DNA TGTGCCACCTCTACGGACAGGAACTATGGCTACACCTTC. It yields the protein CATSTDRNYGYTF.

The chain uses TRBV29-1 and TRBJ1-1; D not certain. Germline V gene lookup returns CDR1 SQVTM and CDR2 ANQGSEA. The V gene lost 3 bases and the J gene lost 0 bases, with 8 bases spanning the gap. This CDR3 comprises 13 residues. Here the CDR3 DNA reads TGCAGCGTTGATCCATCTATGAACACTGAAGCTTTCTTT. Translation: CSVDPSMNTEAFF.

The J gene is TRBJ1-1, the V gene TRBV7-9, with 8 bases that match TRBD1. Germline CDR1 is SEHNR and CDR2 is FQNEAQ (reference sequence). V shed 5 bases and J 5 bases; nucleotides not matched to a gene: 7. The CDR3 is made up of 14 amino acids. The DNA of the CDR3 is TGTGCCAGCAGCCGCCAGGGGGCGAAAACTGAAGCTTTCTTT. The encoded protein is CASSRQGAKTEAFF.

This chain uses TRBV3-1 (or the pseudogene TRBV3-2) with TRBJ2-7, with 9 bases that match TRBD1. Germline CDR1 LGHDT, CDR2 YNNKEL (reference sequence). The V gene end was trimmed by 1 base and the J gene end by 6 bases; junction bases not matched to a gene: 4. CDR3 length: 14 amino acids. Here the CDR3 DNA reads TGTGCCAGCAGCCAAGGGGACAGGGATGGCGAGCAGTACTTC. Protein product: CASSQGDRDGEQYF.

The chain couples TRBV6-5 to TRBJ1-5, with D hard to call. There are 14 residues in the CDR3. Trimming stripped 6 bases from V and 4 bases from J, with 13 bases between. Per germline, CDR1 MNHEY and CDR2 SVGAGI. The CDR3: CASRGSGINQPQHF. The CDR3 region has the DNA TGTGCCAGCAGAGGAAGTGGTATAAATCAGCCCCAGCATTTT.

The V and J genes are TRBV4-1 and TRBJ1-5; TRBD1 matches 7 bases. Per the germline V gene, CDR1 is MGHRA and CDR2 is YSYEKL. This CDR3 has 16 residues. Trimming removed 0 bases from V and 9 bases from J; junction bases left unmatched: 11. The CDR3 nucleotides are TGCGCCAGCAGCCAAGATATAAGACAGGGCTTTTTGCCCCAGCATTTT. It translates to CASSQDIRQGFLPQHF.

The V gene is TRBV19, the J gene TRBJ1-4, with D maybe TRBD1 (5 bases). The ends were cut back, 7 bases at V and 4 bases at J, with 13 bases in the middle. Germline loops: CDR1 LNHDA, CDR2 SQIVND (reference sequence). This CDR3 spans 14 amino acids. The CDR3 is CASTQGWGNEKLFF. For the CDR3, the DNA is TGTGCCAGTACCCAGGGATGGGGTAATGAAAAACTGTTTTTT.

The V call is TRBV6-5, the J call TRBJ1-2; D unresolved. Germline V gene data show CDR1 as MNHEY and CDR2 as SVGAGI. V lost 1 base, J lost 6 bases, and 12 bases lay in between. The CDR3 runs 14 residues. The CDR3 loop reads CASSYFDGRNGYTF. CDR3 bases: TGTGCCAGCAGTTACTTCGACGGAAGAAATGGCTACACCTTC.

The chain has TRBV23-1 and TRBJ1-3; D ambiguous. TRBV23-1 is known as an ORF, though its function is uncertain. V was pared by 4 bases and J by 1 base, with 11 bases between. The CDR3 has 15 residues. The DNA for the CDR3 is TGCGCCAGCAGTCGAGACCATACATCTGGAAACACCATATATTTT. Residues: CASSRDHTSGNTIYF.

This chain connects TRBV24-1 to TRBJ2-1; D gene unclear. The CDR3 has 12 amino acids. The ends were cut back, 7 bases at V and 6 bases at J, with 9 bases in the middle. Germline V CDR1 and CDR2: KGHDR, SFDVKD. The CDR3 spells CATSHGPNEQFF. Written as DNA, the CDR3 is TGTGCCACCAGCCATGGGCCCAATGAGCAGTTCTTC.

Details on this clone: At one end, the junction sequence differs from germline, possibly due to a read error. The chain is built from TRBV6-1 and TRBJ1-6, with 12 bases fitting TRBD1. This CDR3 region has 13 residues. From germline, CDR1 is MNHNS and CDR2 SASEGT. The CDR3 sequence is CASSEYRDRGRGF. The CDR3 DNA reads TGTGCCAGCAGTGAATACCGGGACAGGGGGCGCGGGTTT.

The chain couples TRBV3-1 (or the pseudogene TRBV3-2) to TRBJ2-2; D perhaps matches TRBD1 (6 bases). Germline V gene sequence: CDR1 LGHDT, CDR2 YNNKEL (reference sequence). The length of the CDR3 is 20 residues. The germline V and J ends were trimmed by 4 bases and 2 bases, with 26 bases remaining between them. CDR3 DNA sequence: TGTGCCAGCAGCCCCGAACGTCGCACAGGGAGAGGGATAAACACCGGGGAGCTGTTTTTT. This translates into CASSPERRTGRGINTGELFF.

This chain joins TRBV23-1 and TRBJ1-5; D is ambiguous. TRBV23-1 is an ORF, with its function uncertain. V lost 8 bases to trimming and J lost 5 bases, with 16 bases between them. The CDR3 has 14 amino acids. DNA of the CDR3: TGCGCCAGCCCGGGGTGGTCGGATGATCAGCCCCAGCATTTT. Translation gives CASPGWSDDQPQHF.

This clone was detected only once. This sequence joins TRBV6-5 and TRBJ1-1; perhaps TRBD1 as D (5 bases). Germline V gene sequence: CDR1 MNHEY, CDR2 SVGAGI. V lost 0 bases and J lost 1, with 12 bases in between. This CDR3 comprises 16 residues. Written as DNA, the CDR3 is TGTGCCAGCAGTTACTCCAGGGACGGACCGAACACTGAAGCTTTCTTT. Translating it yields CASSYSRDGPNTEAFF.